The following is a TCR beta chain sequence with its context. What it binds is unknown. Only in-frame clones appear in the TCRdb table, and some are missing; sequencing was by immunoSEQ multiplex PCR. The sample contains over 85,000 clones, roughly 84% of which appear only once. The record originates from a study of T cell responses to AZD1222 COVID-19 vaccine. General study results and limits: Every sample of the repertoires postdated the peak T cell response. Spike-specific TCR breadth and depth both grew after two AZD1222 doses. The donors showed a predominance of white British ancestry and of females, with possible underestimation of clonal diversity.

The CDR3 covers 14 residues. Trimming left V 4 bases short and J 8 bases short, with 17 bases between. Germline-derived CDR1 and CDR2 are LNHDA and SQIVND (reference sequence). The chain has TRBV19 and TRBJ1-2; TRBD1 is a possible D gene (5 bases). The sequences come from peripheral blood, collected 28 days after the second AZD1222 dose. This receptor was obtained from an adult who received the AZD1222 COVID-19 vaccine. The CDR3 reads CASSTLGVTGGYTF. DNA of the CDR3: TGTGCCAGTAGTACCCTTGGGGTCACAGGCGGCTACACCTTC.